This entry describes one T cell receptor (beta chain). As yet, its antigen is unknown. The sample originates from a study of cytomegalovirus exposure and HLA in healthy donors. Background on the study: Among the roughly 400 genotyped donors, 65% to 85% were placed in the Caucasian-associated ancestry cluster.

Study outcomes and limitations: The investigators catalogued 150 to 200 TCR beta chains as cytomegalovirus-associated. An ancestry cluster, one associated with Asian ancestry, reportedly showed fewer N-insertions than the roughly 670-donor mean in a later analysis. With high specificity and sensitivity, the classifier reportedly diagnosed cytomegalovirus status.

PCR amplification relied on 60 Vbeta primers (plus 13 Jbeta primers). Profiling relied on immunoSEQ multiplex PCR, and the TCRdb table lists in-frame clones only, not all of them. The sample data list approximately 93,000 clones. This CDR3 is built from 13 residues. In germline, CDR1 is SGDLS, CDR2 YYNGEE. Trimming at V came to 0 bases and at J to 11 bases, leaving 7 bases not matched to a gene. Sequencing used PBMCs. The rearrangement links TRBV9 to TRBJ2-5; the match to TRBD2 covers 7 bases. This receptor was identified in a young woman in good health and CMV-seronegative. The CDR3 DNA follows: TGTGCCAGCAGCGTAGATGGGACGCGGGAGCAGTACTTC. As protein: CASSVDGTREQYF. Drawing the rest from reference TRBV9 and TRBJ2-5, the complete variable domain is DSGVTQTPKHLITATGQRVTLRCSPRSGDLSVYWYQQSLDQGLQFLIQYYNGEERAKGNILERFSAQQFPDLHSELNLSSLELGDSALYFCASSVDGTREQYFGPGTRLLVL.